Here is one TCR beta chain with its context. This specimen comes from a study of cytomegalovirus exposure and HLA in healthy donors. The PCR was carried out with 60 Vbeta primers and 13 Jbeta primers. Method: immunoSEQ multiplex PCR; TCRdb's copy keeps in-frame clones and lacks some. This sample carries approximately 130,000 clones, about 61% of them seen once, and the ten largest clones take 2% to 3%. Deletions cut 3 bases from V and 8 bases from J, with 13 bases between. CDR3 length: 14 amino acids. Germline CDR1 SEHNR, CDR2 FQNEAQ (reference sequence). Material: PBMCs. This TCR was recovered from a woman between 40 and 50 years old in good health and CMV-seronegative. This chain links TRBV7-9 with TRBJ1-4; D unresolved. The CDR3 protein is CASSFGQAAEKLFF. The CDR3 DNA reads as TGTGCCAGCAGCTTCGGCCAGGCCGCGGAAAAACTGTTTTTT.